This TCR beta chain stems from a study of preoperative IRX-2 immunotherapy in early breast cancer. The protocol was immunoSEQ multiplex PCR, while the TCRdb copy is restricted to in-frame clones and leaves out a portion. The table records about 45,000 clones, roughly 80% of them present only once. Treatment described: preoperative locoregional IRX-2 cytokine immunotherapy. This phase Ib study tested locoregional IRX-2 cytokine immunotherapy given before surgery. This CDR3 has 15 residues. Germline assignment: CDR1 SGHRS and CDR2 YFSETQ. V lost 0 bases to trimming and J lost 5 bases, with 11 bases between them.

The chain uses TRBV5-1 and TRBJ1-4; possible D gene TRBD1, 6 bases. This sample comprised tumor tissue, obtained after IRX-2 immunotherapy. The receptor comes from a human donor with breast cancer. The CDR3 sequence is CASSLGGQRNEKLFF. In DNA form, the CDR3 reads TGCGCCAGCAGCTTGGGCGGACAGAGGAATGAAAAACTGTTTTTT.